The 12 T cell receptor beta chains given below trace back to one sample, sequenced in a study of blood T cell repertoires in COVID-19. Libraries were prepared by immunoSEQ multiplex PCR; TCRdb keeps only in-frame clonotypes and omits some of them. The sample holds a few hundred thousand clones, roughly 90% seen once. Sequencing used peripheral blood. Receptor source: a woman aged 55-70 years with COVID-19, enrolled during active disease.

The gene calls are TRBV6-2 or TRBV6-3 and TRBJ1-5, with 7 nucleotides matching TRBD1. The length of the CDR3 is 21 residues. J gave up 2 bases and V 2 bases, and 21 bases lay outside the gene matches. CDR1 MNHEY and CDR2 SVGEGT come from the germline V gene. CDR3 protein: CASSYRSQGDLQSRRNQPQHF. The CDR3 DNA reads as TGTGCCAGCAGTTACCGTAGTCAGGGGGATTTACAGTCTCGTCGCAATCAGCCCCAGCATTTT.

The chain links TRBV19 to TRBJ1-1; 9 nucleotides align to TRBD1. Germline CDR1 reads LNHDA; CDR2 reads SQIVND (reference sequence). V dropped 3 bases and J dropped 5; count of bases not matched to a gene: 7. The CDR3 totals 15 residues. The DNA for the CDR3 is TGTGCCAGTAGTATCGACTACAGGGGGCAGACTGAAGCTTTCTTT. Its translation: CASSIDYRGQTEAFF.

This sequence joins TRBV6-2 or TRBV6-3 and TRBJ1-5, with D unresolved. Trimming shortened V by 2 bases and J by 6 bases, and 14 bases separated the two germline ends. The germline CDR1 and CDR2 sequences are MNHEY and SVGEGT. This CDR3 is 15 amino acids long. CDR3 region: CASSYEWGVRQPQHF. The CDR3 nucleotides read TGTGCCAGCAGTTACGAGTGGGGAGTTCGTCAGCCCCAGCATTTT.

A remark on this clone: Distinct nucleotide sequences in the sample also encode this CDR3. V usage is TRBV7-9 and J usage is TRBJ1-5, with a tentative D call TRBD1 (5 bases). The CDR3 is 14 residues long. Trimming stripped 5 bases from V and 6 bases from J, with 14 bases between. Germline lookup yields CDR1 SEHNR and CDR2 FQNEAQ (reference sequence). CDR3 bases: TGTGCCAGCAGCCTCGGGCAGGGAGGTCAGCCCCAGCATTTT. This encodes CASSLGQGGQPQHF.

This chain uses TRBV28 with TRBJ1-1; 11 nucleotides match TRBD1. Trimming took 3 bases from V and 6 from J; bases not matched to a gene: 6. CDR1 is MDHEN, CDR2 SYDVKM, per germline. The CDR3 covers 15 residues. CDR3 amino acids: CASSLGGQGASEAFF. The CDR3 DNA sequence: TGTGCCAGCAGTTTGGGTGGACAGGGGGCATCTGAAGCTTTCTTT.

Ten or more counts support this clone. The gene calls are TRBV7-4 and TRBJ1-5; tentative D call: TRBD1 (6 bases). The CDR3 contains 20 residues. V was cut by 4 bases and J by 0 bases, with 25 bases left in between. Germline CDR1 is SGHVT and CDR2 is SQSDAQ. CDR3 in DNA: TGTGCCAGCAGCTCAATCTTTTGGGGCCAGGGGATATATAGCAATCAGCCCCAGCATTTT. Residues: CASSSIFWGQGIYSNQPQHF.

The V and J genes are TRBV10-3 and TRBJ2-1, with 10 bases matching TRBD1. V was clipped by 6 bases and J by 2 bases; unmatched bases: 10. Germline CDR1 ENHRY, CDR2 SYGVKD. The CDR3 has 17 amino acids. The CDR3 is CAISDSGTGVTYNEQFF. CDR3 coding DNA: TGTGCCATCAGCGACTCCGGGACAGGGGTAACCTACAATGAGCAGTTCTTC.

The rearrangement joins TRBV7-2 to TRBJ2-6, with a weak D call TRBD2 (5 bases). Trimming removed 3 bases at V and 0 bases at J, with 12 bases between. The CDR3 covers 17 residues. Germline values: CDR1 SGHTA, CDR2 FQGNSA. The CDR3 region has the DNA TGTGCCAGCAGCTTGGTGTCCGGGGACTCTGGGGCCAACGTCCTGACTTTC. Encoded protein: CASSLVSGDSGANVLTF.

The chain employs TRBV28 and TRBJ1-3, with TRBD1 identical over 7 bases. Trimming at V came to 5 bases and at J to 2 bases, leaving 3 bases not matched to a gene. CDR3 length: 14 residues. The germline V gene encodes CDR1 MDHEN and CDR2 SYDVKM. CDR3 in amino acids: CASSTGAPGNTIYF. The CDR3, as DNA: TGTGCCAGCAGTACAGGGGCCCCTGGAAACACCATATATTTT.

This clone is a singleton in its sample. The J gene is TRBJ2-2, the V gene TRBV10-3, with D perhaps matching TRBD2 (6 bases). The CDR3 spans 16 residues. Germline V lookup: CDR1 ENHRY, CDR2 SYGVKD. Trimming removed 3 bases at V and 1 base at J, with 12 bases between. The DNA for the CDR3 is TGTGCCATCAGTGACCCCGGGACTTTGAACACCGGGGAGCTGTTTTTT. This sequence encodes CAISDPGTLNTGELFF.

This chain uses TRBV19 with TRBJ2-7, with D maybe TRBD1 (5 bases). This CDR3 region has 18 residues. The V end lost 10 bases, the J end lost 2 bases, and 30 bases lay between the germline ends. Germline values: CDR1 LNHDA, CDR2 SQIVND (reference sequence). The CDR3 nucleotides read TGTGCCATACCAGCTAGGGGCTCCGGAATTCTCCTTCCCTACGAGCAGTACTTC. The encoded protein is CAIPARGSGILLPYEQYF.

The chain couples TRBV6-5 to TRBJ1-3; perhaps TRBD1 as D (5 bases). The CDR3 consists of 16 residues. Germline V gives CDR1 MNHEY, CDR2 SVGAGI. Trimming cost V 0 bases and J 3 bases, with 12 bases left between them. CDR3 in DNA: TGTGCCAGCAGTTACTCGTTGGCAGGGCTTGGAAACACCATATATTTT. Protein sequence: CASSYSLAGLGNTIYF.